The clone carrying this T cell receptor (beta chain) was picked up a small number of times. The sample originates from a study of CD8+ T cells in alopecia areata. Trimming stripped 7 bases from V and 3 bases from J, with 12 bases between. The CDR3 loop spans 13 amino acids. Described treatment: oral pan-JAK inhibitor, 5-10 mg twice daily. Individuals with alopecia areata gave both lesional scalp punch biopsies and peripheral blood for collection. The authors sorted CD4+ and CD8+ T cells from PBMCs. cDNA prepared by RNA extraction and subsequent reverse transcription served as the template for sequencing. Some clones are missing from TCRdb's copy, which holds only in-frame ones; the method was immunoSEQ multiplex PCR. The sample includes 110,000 or so clones, roughly three fifths of them seen just once.

The rearrangement joins TRBV23-1 to TRBJ1-2, with D maybe TRBD1 (5 bases). TRBV23-1 is an open reading frame, and its role is uncertain. The clonotype comes from a human donor with alopecia areata. Here the sequenced sample was CD4+ T cells sorted from blood, taken at week 24, from a patient treated with tofacitinib. CDR3 loop: CASINRGDYGYTF. Written as DNA, the CDR3 is TGCGCCAGCATCAATCGGGGCGACTATGGCTACACCTTC.